This entry describes one TCR beta chain. Its cognate antigen is unknown. This sample stems from a study of cytomegalovirus exposure and HLA in healthy donors. Study-level points and caveats: Indistinguishable V segments, including TRBV6-2 and TRBV6-3, were excluded. Altogether, some 160 TCR beta chains were recorded as cytomegalovirus-associated. Presence/absence analyses assumed roughly uniform sequencing depth across donors, which may not hold.

V dropped 3 bases and J dropped 0 bases, with 11 bases sitting between them. CDR3 length equals 15 residues. Per the germline V gene, CDR1 is PRHDT and CDR2 is FYEKMQ (reference sequence). PCR was performed using 60 Vbeta and 13 Jbeta primers. Generated by immunoSEQ multiplex PCR, the TCRdb table keeps only in-frame clones and is missing some. The sample yields a few hundred thousand clones, approximately 79% seen once. The TCR comes from a girl under 10 years old in good health and CMV-seronegative. The sequencing input was PBMCs. V is TRBV13 and J is TRBJ1-1; D may be TRBD1 (6 bases). CDR3 sequence: CASSLDRQVNTEAFF. The CDR3 DNA is TGTGCCAGCAGCTTGGACAGACAGGTGAACACTGAAGCTTTCTTT. Combining the CDR3 with reference TRBV13 and TRBJ1-1 gives the whole variable domain AAGVIQSPRHLIKEKRETATLKCYPIPRHDTVYWYQQGPGQDPQFLISFYEKMQSDKGSIPDRFSAQQFSDYHSELNMSSLELGDSALYFCASSLDRQVNTEAFFGQGTRLTVV.